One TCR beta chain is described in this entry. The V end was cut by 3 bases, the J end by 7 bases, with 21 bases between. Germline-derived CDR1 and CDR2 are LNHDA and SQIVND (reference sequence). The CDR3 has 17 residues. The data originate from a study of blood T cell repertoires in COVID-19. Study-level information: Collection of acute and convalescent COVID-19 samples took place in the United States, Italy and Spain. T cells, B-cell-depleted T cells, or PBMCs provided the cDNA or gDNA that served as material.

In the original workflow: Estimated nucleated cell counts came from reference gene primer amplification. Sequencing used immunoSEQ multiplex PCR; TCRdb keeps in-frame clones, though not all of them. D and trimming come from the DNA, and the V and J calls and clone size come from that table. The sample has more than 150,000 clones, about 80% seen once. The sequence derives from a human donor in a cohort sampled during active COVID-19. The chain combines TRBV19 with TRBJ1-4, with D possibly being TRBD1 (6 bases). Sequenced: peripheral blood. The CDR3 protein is CASSIHVGAGGAEKLFF. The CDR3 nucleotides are TGTGCCAGTAGTATTCACGTTGGGGCCGGGGGGGCTGAAAAACTGTTTTTT.